Below, 12 T cell receptor beta chains from the same sample are listed, as sequenced in a study of T cell repertoires in cytomegalovirus infection. A single record per CDR3 protein comes from TCRdb applying MiXCR to the reads. The sample records approximately 750,000 distinct CDR3 sequences, about 40% being singletons. The material sequenced was PBMCs. All receptors derive from a human donor in good health (CMV status not recorded). Some clones in this sample may be carry-over from other donors' samples.

The genes are TRBV7-6 and TRBJ1-3; D may be TRBD1 (5 bases). Germline CDR1 and CDR2: SGHVS and FNYEAQ. Between the trimmed V and J ends, which lost 1 base and 6 bases, there was a span of 22 bases. The CDR3 runs to 18 residues. CDR3 nucleotide sequence: TGTGCCAGCAGCTTAGTAGGAGCGAATGGAGGGGAAACAAACACCATATATTTT. Amino acids: CASSLVGANGGETNTIYF.

This clonotype was counted between two and nine times. This rearrangement joins TRBV4-1 to TRBJ1-5; D remains unclear. The CDR3 is made up of 15 amino acids. V was pared by 1 base and J by 4 bases, with 11 bases between. Germline V gene data show CDR1 as MGHRA and CDR2 as YSYEKL. The CDR3 reads CASSQVADPNQPQHF. CDR3 nucleotide sequence: TGCGCCAGCAGCCAAGTAGCGGACCCTAATCAGCCCCAGCATTTT.

This clonotype was observed many times. The chain joins TRBV12-3 or TRBV12-4 to TRBJ2-7; D gene unclear. The V end was cut by 3 bases, the J end by 3 bases, with 6 bases between. This CDR3 contains 12 residues. CDR3 region: CASSFSLYEQYF. The CDR3 DNA follows: TGTGCCAGCAGTTTTAGTCTCTACGAGCAGTACTTC.

This clonotype was counted a few times. J is TRBJ1-1 and V is TRBV7-6; perhaps TRBD1 as D (5 bases). The germline gives CDR1 SGHVS, CDR2 FNYEAQ. The V gene lost 4 bases and the J gene lost 7 bases, with 10 bases spanning the gap. The CDR3 sequence is 12 residues long. In DNA, the CDR3 is TGTGCCAGCAGCTCACTAGGGGTTGAAGCTTTCTTT. It encodes CASSSLGVEAFF. Full variable domain (missing parts from reference TRBV7-6 and TRBJ1-1): GAGVSQSPRYKVTKRGQDVALRCDPISGHVSLYWYRQALGQGPEFLTYFNYEAQQDKSGLPNDRFSAERPEGSISTLTIQRTEQRDSAMYRCASSSLGVEAFFGQGTRLTVV.

This chain uses TRBV19 with TRBJ2-2; D is ambiguous. CDR1 LNHDA and CDR2 SQIVND come from the germline V gene (reference sequence). The V end was cut by 5 bases, the J end by 0 bases, with 16 bases between. This CDR3 comprises 17 residues. CDR3 amino acids: CASSQIWEHSNTGELFF. CDR3 bases: TGTGCCAGTAGTCAGATCTGGGAACATTCGAACACCGGGGAGCTGTTTTTT.

This clonotype was counted a few times. The gene calls are TRBV7-2 and TRBJ2-1; D not resolved. V was pared by 1 base and J by 5 bases, with 9 bases between. CDR1 is SGHTA and CDR2 is FQGNSA in the germline V gene. The CDR3 is 14 amino acids. CDR3 coding DNA: TGTGCCAGCAGCTTAGGGTATCGGGACAATGAGCAGTTCTTC. Translation: CASSLGYRDNEQFF.

The chain links TRBV20-1 to TRBJ1-1; 9 bases match TRBD1. There are 19 residues in the CDR3. Germline lookup yields CDR1 DFQATT and CDR2 SNEGSKA (reference sequence). With 0 bases clipped from V and 3 bases from J, the junction kept 17 bases outside the gene matches. Here the CDR3 reads CSARDPFDRGNWIDTEAFF. The CDR3 region has the DNA TGCAGTGCTAGAGATCCCTTTGACAGGGGGAATTGGATTGACACTGAAGCTTTCTTT.

This chain uses TRBV25-1 with TRBJ1-2; 9 bases line up with TRBD1. Per the germline V gene, CDR1 is MGHDK and CDR2 is SYGVNS. The CDR3 runs 11 residues. The CDR3 sequence: CAATGGYGYTF. The DNA of the CDR3 is TGTGCAGCGACAGGGGGATATGGCTACACCTTC.

The CDR3 DNA reads TGTGCCAGCAGCCAAGATCGGACCAGGATGAAAAAACTGTTTTTT. The encoded protein is CASSQDRTRMKKLFF. V is TRBV3-1 and J is TRBJ1-4; D is unclear. Germline V gene sequence: CDR1 LGHDT, CDR2 YNNKEL (reference sequence). The V and J ends lost 0 bases and 9 bases respectively, with 14 bases between them. The CDR3 consists of 15 residues.

This chain uses TRBV4-2 with TRBJ1-1; possible D gene TRBD1, 6 bases. Trimming left V 5 bases short and J 1 base short, with 17 bases between. Germline values: CDR1 LGHNA, CDR2 YNFKEQ. The CDR3 has 16 residues. The CDR3 is CASSSTSTGPNTEAFF. The CDR3 region has the DNA TGTGCCAGCAGCTCCACATCAACAGGGCCGAACACTGAAGCTTTCTTT.

On this clonotype: No conserved phenylalanine or tryptophan is present at the end of the CDR3, so a read error is the likely explanation. Because the CDR3's place on the DNA is in doubt, the DNA is left out and the CDR3 is given as listed by TCRdb. The chain couples TRBV20-1 to TRBJ2-1; the table calls TRBD2, which could not be checked here. From germline, CDR1 is DFQATT and CDR2 SNEGSKA (reference sequence). Both ends counted, the CDR3 spans 15 residues. CDR3 region: CSAVRLAGAKNEPFL.

This clonotype has just a few counts. The rearrangement uses TRBV19 and TRBJ1-1; 10 bases are a match to TRBD1. V lost 4 bases and J lost 5; bases outside the gene matches: 7. The germline V gene encodes CDR1 LNHDA and CDR2 SQIVND (reference sequence). The CDR3 is 15 residues long. The CDR3 loop reads CASSTRDRGGTEAFF. Here the CDR3 DNA reads TGTGCCAGTAGTACTCGGGACAGGGGTGGAACTGAAGCTTTCTTT.